What follows are 7 T cell receptor beta chains derived from one specimen sequenced in a study of OX40 agonist ivuxolimab in advanced cancers. Clones were read by immunoSEQ multiplex PCR, and TCRdb kept only the in-frame ones, dropping some. The top ten hold 8% to 11% of the sample, which has about 69,000 clones, 90% seen once. Specimen: CD4+ or CD8+ T cells sorted from blood, collected in a trial of the OX40 agonist ivuxolimab. These TCRs come from an adult with an advanced solid tumor such as melanoma, head and neck, liver or kidney cancer.

The DNA of the CDR3 is TGCAGCCACCGTGAGAGTCAAGAGACCCAGTACTTC. As protein: CSHRESQETQYF. This sequence joins TRBV29-1 and TRBJ2-5; D unclear. This CDR3 region has 12 residues. Germline-derived CDR1 and CDR2 are SQVTM and ANQGSEA. Trimming left V 8 bases short and J 2 bases short, with 12 bases between.

The rearrangement links TRBV7-3 to TRBJ2-1; 10 bases are shared with TRBD2. The V and J ends lost 10 bases and 1 base, in that order; junction bases with no gene match: 7. Germline-derived CDR1 and CDR2 are SGHTA and FQGTGA. The CDR3 covers 15 residues. The CDR3 here is CAKPASGSSYNEQFF. Here the CDR3 DNA reads TGTGCCAAACCCGCTAGCGGGAGTTCCTACAATGAGCAGTTCTTC.

The chain links TRBV18 to TRBJ1-1; perhaps TRBD1 as D (5 bases). V was shortened by 1 base and J by 3 bases, with 6 bases between the two germline ends. There are 13 residues in the CDR3. Germline V lookup: CDR1 KGHSH, CDR2 LQKENI. CDR3 amino acids: CASSPLGDTEAFF. The CDR3 coding sequence is TGTGCCAGCTCACCACTGGGGGACACTGAAGCTTTCTTT.

This clone showed up just once. Here the CDR3 reads CASSLVAGGTGEAFF. The CDR3 nucleotides read TGTGCCAGCAGCTTAGTAGCGGGAGGAACAGGTGAAGCTTTCTTT. The V and J genes are TRBV11-2 and TRBJ1-1; D is perhaps TRBD1 (5 bases). The ends were cut back, 1 base at V and 7 bases at J, with 16 bases in the middle. From germline, CDR1 is SGHAT and CDR2 FQNNGV. This CDR3 comprises 15 residues.

The gene calls are TRBV25-1 and TRBJ2-3, with 10 bases matching TRBD1. Per the germline V gene, CDR1 is MGHDK and CDR2 is SYGVNS. The J segment lost 7 bases and the V segment lost 6 bases, leaving 13 bases of the junction unmatched. The CDR3 is 16 residues long. DNA of the CDR3: TGTGCCAGCAGCAATCCCGGGACAGGGGACCGAAATACGCAGTATTTT. The encoded protein is CASSNPGTGDRNTQYF.

This chain joins TRBV7-6 and TRBJ2-2, with D tentatively TRBD1 or TRBD2 (6 bases each). CDR3 length: 16 residues. V lost 5 bases and J 5 bases, leaving 18 bases between the germline ends. Germline V gene sequence: CDR1 SGHVS, CDR2 FNYEAQ. The CDR3 here is CASSPQGGGGTGELFF. The CDR3 DNA reads TGTGCCAGCAGCCCCCAAGGGGGAGGCGGGACCGGGGAGCTGTTTTTT.

The chain carries TRBV18 and TRBJ2-3; TRBD2 agrees at 11 bases. CDR3 length: 16 residues. V gave up 6 bases and J gave up 5 bases; unmatched junction bases: 10. Germline CDR1 is KGHSH and CDR2 is LQKENI. CDR3 in DNA: TGTGCCAGCTCGCAGGGCCTAGCGGGAGGAGGAGATACGCAGTATTTT. This codes for CASSQGLAGGGDTQYF.